This T cell receptor (beta chain) was captured by sequencing in a study of T cell changes during pregnancy in multiple sclerosis. Here immunoSEQ multiplex PCR was the method, and the copy in TCRdb shows in-frame clones only, minus some. The table has 47,000 or so clones, 85% to 95% seen once. Germline V gene sequence: CDR1 SGHRS, CDR2 YFSETQ. This CDR3 region has 19 residues. The V and J ends lost 4 bases and 5 bases, in that order; junction bases with no gene match: 20. Source: CD4+ T cells from peripheral blood mononuclear cells, taken in the first trimester of pregnancy. The chain joins TRBV5-1 to TRBJ2-5; 10 nucleotides align to TRBD2. This clonotype was sampled from a female donor with multiple sclerosis, enrolled in a pregnancy study. The CDR3 region is CASSPIIQGISGGPETQYF. The CDR3 region has the DNA TGCGCCAGCAGCCCCATTATCCAGGGGATTAGCGGGGGGCCGGAGACCCAGTACTTC. Filled out from reference TRBV5-1 and TRBJ2-5, the complete variable domain reads KAGVTQTPRYLIKTRGQQVTLSCSPISGHRSVSWYQQTPGQGLQFLFEYFSETQRNKGNFPGRFSGRQFSNSRSEMNVSTLELGDSALYLCASSPIIQGISGGPETQYFGPGTRLLVL.